These 22 T cell receptor beta chains share one sample of origin, sequenced in a study of T cells in Graves' hyperthyroidism and ophthalmopathy. Authors of the study amplified TCR beta CDR3 regions from RNA transcripts. During a first-round RT-PCR of the TCR CDR3, the HTBI primer set was used. TCRdb reprocessed the multiplex PCR reads via MiXCR and lists one record per CDR3 protein. The repertoire consists of fewer than 650,000 distinct CDR3 sequences, with 14% occurring once and the leading ten covering over 11%. The sequenced material came from blood. The source of these receptors is a middle-aged woman with Graves' hyperthyroidism.

This clonotype occurred many times. J is TRBJ1-1 and V is TRBV27; TRBD1 agrees at 7 bases. Germline V gene sequence: CDR1 MNHEY, CDR2 SMNVEV (reference sequence). Trimming cost V 2 bases and J 11 bases; bases outside gene matches: 17. The CDR3 spans 16 residues. Written as DNA, the CDR3 is TGTGCCAGCAGTTTAAAATGGCCCGGCAGGGGGGATGGGGCTTTCTTT. Encoded protein: CASSLKWPGRGDGAFF.

This clonotype was recorded many times. CDR3 nucleotides: TGTGCCAGCACCAGATCGGGGGGCGCGGACTATGGCTACACCTTC. This gives the protein CASTRSGGADYGYTF. The chain couples TRBV6-1 to TRBJ1-2; TRBD1 might be the D (6 bases). V dropped 7 bases and J dropped 3 bases, with 18 bases sitting between them. Germline values: CDR1 MNHNS, CDR2 SASEGT. The CDR3 runs to 15 residues.

This clonotype was recorded many times. In DNA form, the CDR3 reads TGTGCCAGCAGTGAGGAAACTAGCGGGGGAGAGACCCAGTACTTC. Encoded protein: CASSEETSGGETQYF. This chain connects TRBV2 to TRBJ2-5; 11 bases are a match to TRBD2. Germline lookup yields CDR1 SNHLY and CDR2 FYNNEI. Trimming cost V 3 bases and J 4 bases; bases outside gene matches: 4. The CDR3 runs to 15 residues. Combining the CDR3 with reference TRBV2 and TRBJ2-5 gives the whole variable domain EPEVTQTPSHQVTQMGQEVILRCVPISNHLYFYWYRQILGQKVEFLVSFYNNEISEKSEIFDDQFSVERPDGSNFTLKIRSTKLEDSAMYFCASSEETSGGETQYFGPGTRLLVL.

This clonotype has at least ten counts. The V and J genes are TRBV7-8 and TRBJ2-5, with TRBD2 matching 8 bases. With 3 bases clipped from V and 5 bases from J, the junction kept 8 bases outside the gene matches. Germline assignment: CDR1 SGHVS and CDR2 FQNEAQ. The CDR3 extends over 15 amino acids. The CDR3 region is CASSLGLAGFETQYF. CDR3 DNA: TGTGCCAGCAGCTTGGGTCTAGCGGGTTTCGAGACCCAGTACTTC. The entire variable domain, with the rest obtained from reference TRBV7-8 and TRBJ2-5, is as follows: GAGVSQSPRYKVAKRGQDVALRCDPISGHVSLFWYQQALGQGPEFLTYFQNEAQLDKSGLPSDRFFAERPEGSVSTLKIQRTQQEDSAVYLCASSLGLAGFETQYFGPGTRLLVL.

The chain employs TRBV29-1 and TRBJ2-3; 9 bases fit TRBD2. The CDR3 has 15 residues. Per germline, CDR1 SQVTM and CDR2 ANQGSEA. V dropped 7 bases and J dropped 0; count of bases not matched to a gene: 8. The CDR3 region has the DNA TGCAGCGCGCGGGAGGGCCAGTCTAGCACAGATACGCAGTATTTT. Its translation is CSAREGQSSTDTQYF.

This clonotype was seen repeatedly, ten times or more. The CDR3 nucleotides read TGCAGTGCTAGAGCTCCCCTGATAGCAAGCTCCTACAATGAGCAGTTCTTC. Translation gives CSARAPLIASSYNEQFF. The chain has TRBV20-1 and TRBJ2-1; D is undetermined. The V end was cut by 1 base, the J end by 0 bases, with 16 bases between. This CDR3 is built from 17 residues. Germline CDR1 reads DFQATT; CDR2 reads SNEGSKA (reference sequence).

The chain employs TRBV28 and TRBJ2-6, with D possibly TRBD1 on 5 matching bases. The germline V and J ends were trimmed by 2 bases and 4 bases, with 15 bases remaining between them. The CDR3 sequence is 17 residues long. Germline V CDR1 and CDR2: MDHEN, SYDVKM. The CDR3 here is CASSLGSGLSGANVLTF. Here the CDR3 DNA reads TGTGCCAGCAGTTTAGGGTCAGGGTTATCAGGGGCCAACGTCCTGACTTTC.

Many counts were recorded for this clonotype. J is TRBJ2-1 and V is TRBV3-1, with 13 bases aligning to TRBD2. Germline V gene data show CDR1 as LGHDT and CDR2 as YNNKEL (reference sequence). V shed 3 bases and J 7 bases; nucleotides not matched to a gene: 9. This CDR3 is built from 17 residues. The CDR3 here is CASSQATSGRAKNEQFF. The DNA for the CDR3 is TGTGCCAGCAGCCAGGCAACTAGCGGGAGGGCGAAAAATGAGCAGTTCTTC.

This clonotype came up many times. The V gene is TRBV28, the J gene TRBJ2-3; D possibly corresponds to TRBD1 (5 bases). Germline CDR1 is MDHEN and CDR2 is SYDVKM. V was cut by 5 bases and J by 1 base, with 25 bases left in between. This CDR3 region has 19 residues. CDR3 bases: TGTGCCAGCAGTGCGACCGACGGGTCCCTTCAAGGGGGCACAGATACGCAGTATTTT. It translates to CASSATDGSLQGGTDTQYF.

The chain combines TRBV7-3 with TRBJ1-3; D uncertain. CDR1 is SGHTA, CDR2 FQGTGA, per germline. The CDR3 has 13 amino acids. V shed 3 bases and J shed 4 bases, with 7 bases lying between them. CDR3 region: CASSLSFGNTIYF. CDR3 bases: TGTGCCAGCAGCTTGTCTTTCGGAAACACCATATATTTT.

This clonotype was found many times. The genes are TRBV6-1 and TRBJ2-7; 11 positions match TRBD2. Looked up from germline, CDR1 is MNHNS and CDR2 is SASEGT. J gave up 7 bases and V 5 bases, and 10 bases lay outside the gene matches. The CDR3 covers 15 residues. DNA for the CDR3: TGTGCCAGCAGTACCCCGGGACTAGCGGCGGGGGAGCAGTACTTC. This gives the protein CASSTPGLAAGEQYF.

This clonotype occurred many times. The V and J genes are TRBV5-1 and TRBJ2-1; TRBD1 matches 7 bases. The CDR3 has 15 amino acids. V lost 6 bases, J lost 6 bases, and 12 bases stayed unmatched. Looked up from germline, CDR1 is SGHRS and CDR2 is YFSETQ. In DNA form, the CDR3 reads TGCGCCAGCACCCCAGGGGACAGAATTATCAATGAGCAGTTCTTC. This encodes CASTPGDRIINEQFF.

Many counts were recorded for this clonotype. J is TRBJ1-1 and V is TRBV12-3 or TRBV12-4; a weak D match, TRBD1 (6 bases). V was cut by 7 bases and J by 8 bases, with 17 bases left in between. This CDR3 is built from 13 residues. CDR3 sequence reads: CASTPNRVGEAFF. CDR3 DNA sequence: TGTGCCAGCACCCCAAACAGGGTAGGAGAAGCTTTCTTT.

There are many counts of this clonotype. The rearrangement joins TRBV3-1 to TRBJ2-5, with 8 bases identical to TRBD2. The CDR3 has 15 amino acids. Germline CDR1 LGHDT, CDR2 YNNKEL (reference sequence). The J segment lost 2 bases and the V segment lost 3 bases, leaving 5 bases of the junction unmatched. CDR3 in amino acids: CASSHPGLEQETQYF. The CDR3 DNA sequence: TGTGCCAGCAGCCATCCGGGACTAGAACAAGAGACCCAGTACTTC.

This clonotype came up many times. The chain recombines TRBV29-1 with TRBJ2-5; the D gene is possibly TRBD2 (5 bases). The germline V and J ends were trimmed by 4 bases and 4 bases, with 10 bases remaining between them. The CDR3 sequence is 12 residues long. CDR1 is SQVTM, CDR2 ANQGSEA, per germline. The CDR3 here is CSVGARGETQYF. The CDR3 DNA reads as TGCAGCGTTGGTGCCCGGGGAGAGACCCAGTACTTC.

There are a few counts of this clonotype. The rearrangement joins TRBV27 to TRBJ1-5; D possibly corresponds to TRBD1 (5 bases). In germline, CDR1 is MNHEY, CDR2 SMNVEV (reference sequence). Deletions cut 3 bases from V and 6 bases from J, with 9 bases between. This CDR3 has 13 amino acids. The DNA of the CDR3 is TGTGCCAGCAGTTTGGGAGGGACTCAGCCCCAGCATTTT. This encodes CASSLGGTQPQHF.

Concerning this clonotype itself: This may stem from a read error, because a much larger clone lies one nucleotide away. The CDR3 carries no conserved terminal phenylalanine or tryptophan, so it likely arises from a read error. The rearrangement uses TRBV20-1 and TRBJ1-5; D possibly corresponds to TRBD1 (5 bases). The V and J ends lost 0 bases and 2 bases respectively, with 17 bases between them. This CDR3 is 17 amino acids long. CDR1 and CDR2 (germline): DFQATT, SNEGSKA (reference sequence). The CDR3 DNA follows: TGCAGTGCTAGAGATCACCGTGCGGGAGGGGGCAATCAGCCCCAGCATCTT. It codes for CSARDHRAGGGNQPQHL.

As to this clonotype: A much larger clonotype is one base distant, so this may be a read error. The genes are TRBV2 and TRBJ2-7; D possibly corresponds to TRBD1 (5 bases). Per the germline V gene, CDR1 is SNHLY and CDR2 is FYNNEI. Trimming removed 7 bases at V and 5 bases at J, with 9 bases between. CDR3 length equals 11 residues. CDR3 nucleotides: TGTGCCAGCACCCAGGGTGACGAGCAGTACTTC. Residues: CASTQGDEQYF.

This clonotype was observed many times. This chain connects TRBV2 to TRBJ2-7, with 7 bases lining up with TRBD2. J lost 5 bases, V lost 3 bases, and 10 bases had no gene match. Germline CDR1 reads SNHLY; CDR2 reads FYNNEI. CDR3 length: 15 amino acids. The CDR3 DNA reads as TGTGCCAGCAGTGAGGAAGCGGGGCTTTGGGACGAGCAGTACTTC. Amino acids: CASSEEAGLWDEQYF.

This clonotype was counted only a few times. The rearrangement joins TRBV4-1 to TRBJ2-5, with 11 bases identical to TRBD2. The CDR3 length is 17 residues. In germline, CDR1 is MGHRA, CDR2 YSYEKL. V was pared by 1 base and J by 4 bases, with 8 bases of the junction left unmatched. CDR3 in amino acids: CASSQVTSGRMRETQYF. The CDR3 DNA sequence: TGCGCCAGCAGCCAAGTTACTAGCGGGAGAATGAGAGAGACCCAGTACTTC.

This clonotype was observed at least ten times. This rearrangement joins TRBV2 to TRBJ2-7, with TRBD2 as a possible D gene (5 bases). Germline V gives CDR1 SNHLY, CDR2 FYNNEI. This CDR3 region has 12 residues. Deletions cut 8 bases from V and 3 bases from J, with 11 bases between. CDR3 in amino acids: CASEGRGYEQYF. The CDR3, as DNA: TGTGCCAGCGAGGGCCGAGGCTACGAGCAGTACTTC.

This chain connects TRBV5-1 to TRBJ1-5; a possible D gene is TRBD1 (5 bases). Germline V lookup: CDR1 SGHRS, CDR2 YFSETQ. The CDR3 covers 15 residues. Trimming pared 4 bases from V and 6 bases from J, leaving 17 bases between. CDR3 DNA: TGCGCCAGCAGCGGAAGTGGGGCGATCGGTCAGCCCCAGCATTTT. It specifies CASSGSGAIGQPQHF.